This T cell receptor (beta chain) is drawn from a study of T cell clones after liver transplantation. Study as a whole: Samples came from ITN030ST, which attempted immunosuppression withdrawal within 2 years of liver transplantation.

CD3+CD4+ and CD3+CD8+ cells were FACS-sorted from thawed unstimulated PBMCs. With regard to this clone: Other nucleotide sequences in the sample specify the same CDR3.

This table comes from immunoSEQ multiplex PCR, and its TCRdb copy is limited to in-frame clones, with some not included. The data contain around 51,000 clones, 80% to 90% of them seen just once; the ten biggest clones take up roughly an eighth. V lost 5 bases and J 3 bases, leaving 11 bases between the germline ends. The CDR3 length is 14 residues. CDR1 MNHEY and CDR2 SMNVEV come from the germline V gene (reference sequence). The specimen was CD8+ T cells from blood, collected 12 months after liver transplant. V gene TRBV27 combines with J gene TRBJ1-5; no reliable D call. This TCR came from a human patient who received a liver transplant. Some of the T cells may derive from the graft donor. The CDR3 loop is CASSPWGSNQPQHF. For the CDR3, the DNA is TGTGCCAGCAGTCCCTGGGGTTCCAATCAGCCCCAGCATTTT.